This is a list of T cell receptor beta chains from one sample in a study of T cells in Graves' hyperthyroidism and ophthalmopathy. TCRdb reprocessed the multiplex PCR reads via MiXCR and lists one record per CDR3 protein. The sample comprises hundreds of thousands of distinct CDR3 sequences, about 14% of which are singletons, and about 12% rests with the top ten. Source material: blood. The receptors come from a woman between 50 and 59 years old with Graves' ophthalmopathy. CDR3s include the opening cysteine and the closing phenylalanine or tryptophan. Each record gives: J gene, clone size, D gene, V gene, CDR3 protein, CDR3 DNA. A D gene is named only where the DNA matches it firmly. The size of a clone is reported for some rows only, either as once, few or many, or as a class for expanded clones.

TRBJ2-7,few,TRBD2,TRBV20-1,CSAKGLAGAYEQYF,TGCAGTGCTAAGGGACTAGCGGGAGCATACGAGCAGTACTTC
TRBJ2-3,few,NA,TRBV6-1,CASRLAVDTQYF,TGTGCCAGCAGATTAGCGGTCGATACGCAGTATTTT
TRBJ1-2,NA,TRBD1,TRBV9,CASKRGQGDNYGYTF,TGTGCCAGCAAAAGGGGGCAGGGTGATAACTATGGCTACACCTTC
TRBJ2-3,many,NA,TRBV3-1,CASSYLRATDTQYF,TGTGCCAGCAGCTACCTCAGGGCCACAGATACGCAGTATTTT
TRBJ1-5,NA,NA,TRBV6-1,CASRAVRNQPQHF,TGTGCCAGCAGGGCGGTAAGGAATCAGCCCCAGCATTTT
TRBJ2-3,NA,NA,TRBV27,CASSLRTNDDTQYF,TGTGCCAGCAGTTTACGGACTAACGACGATACGCAGTATTTT
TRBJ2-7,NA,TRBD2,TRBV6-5,CASKERASGSYEQYF,TGTGCCAGCAAGGAGAGGGCTAGCGGGAGTTACGAGCAGTACTTC
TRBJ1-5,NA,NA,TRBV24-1,CATSDYQGNQPQHF,TGTGCCACCAGTGATTATCAGGGTAATCAGCCCCAGCATTTT
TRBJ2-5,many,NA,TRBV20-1,CSAVRETGQETQYF,TGCAGTGCAGTTCGCGAGACAGGTCAAGAGACCCAGTACTTC
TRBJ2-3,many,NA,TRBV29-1,CSVEYAGSTDTQYF,TGCAGCGTTGAATATGCAGGGAGCACAGATACGCAGTATTTT
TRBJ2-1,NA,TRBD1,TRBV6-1,CTSSTQTGGPDSGEQFF,TGTACCAGCAGTACCCAGACAGGGGGCCCGGATTCTGGTGAGCAGTTCTTC
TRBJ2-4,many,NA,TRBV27,CASMGFSKLAKNIQYF,TGTGCCAGCATGGGGTTTAGCAAACTAGCCAAAAACATTCAGTACTTC
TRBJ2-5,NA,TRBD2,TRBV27,CASSFRGLAGVETQYF,TGTGCCAGCAGTTTCCGCGGACTAGCGGGAGTAGAGACCCAGTACTTC
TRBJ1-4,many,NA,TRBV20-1,CSGRQVNEKLFF,TGCAGTGGGAGACAGGTTAATGAAAAACTGTTTTTT
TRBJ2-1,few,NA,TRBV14,CASSQEWGQAGNYNEQFF,TGTGCCAGCAGCCAAGAATGGGGCCAGGCGGGGAACTACAATGAGCAGTTCTTC
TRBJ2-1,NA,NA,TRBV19,CASSIQTNSYNEQFF,TGTGCCAGTAGTATCCAGACTAACTCCTACAATGAGCAGTTCTTC